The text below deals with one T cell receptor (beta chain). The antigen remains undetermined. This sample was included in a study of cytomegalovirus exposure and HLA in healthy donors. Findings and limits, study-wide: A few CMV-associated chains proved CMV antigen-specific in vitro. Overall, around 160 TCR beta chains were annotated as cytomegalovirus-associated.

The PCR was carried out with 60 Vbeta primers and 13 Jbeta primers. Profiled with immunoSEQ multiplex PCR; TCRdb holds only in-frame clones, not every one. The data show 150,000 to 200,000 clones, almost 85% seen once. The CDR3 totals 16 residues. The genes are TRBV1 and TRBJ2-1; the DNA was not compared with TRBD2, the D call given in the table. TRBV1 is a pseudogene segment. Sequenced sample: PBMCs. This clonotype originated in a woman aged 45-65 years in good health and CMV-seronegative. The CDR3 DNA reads TGCACCAGCAGCAGATCTAGCGGAAGCTCCTACAATGAGCAGTTCTTC. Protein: CTSSRSSGSSYNEQFF.